Below, one TCR beta chain is given with its context. Its antigen is as yet unknown. The identical CDR3 is also encoded by other nucleotide sequences in the sample. The record originates from a study of shared clonotypes between healthy human individuals. Study-wide findings and caveats: The study drew on few donors, limiting represented genetic and exposure-history diversity. Estimated richness values were generally larger in naive subsets than in memory subsets.

The length of the CDR3 is 14 residues. The V gene's germline CDR1 is SGHTA and CDR2 FQGNSA. V was pared by 1 base and J by 1 base, with 7 bases between. When replicate PCRs were run on sorted subsets, they used approximately 0.2 ug DNA, 28,000 or so T cell genomes. The method was immunoSEQ multiplex PCR; TCRdb's version includes in-frame clones alone and lacks a portion of them. This sample has fewer than 3 million clones, with roughly 92% found just once. The receptor was derived from a man between 18 and 35 years old in good health. Some clones in this sample may be carry-over from other donors' samples. V gene TRBV7-2 combines with J gene TRBJ2-5; D is ambiguous. Source material: naive CD4+ T cells from PBMCs. Subset in this sample: CD45RA+ positively selected. The CDR3 DNA follows: TGTGCCAGCAGCTTAGTTGTCAGCCAAGAGACCCAGTACTTC. Its protein product is CASSLVVSQETQYF.